This TCR beta chain was sequenced for a study of CD8 T cells in ankylosing spondylitis. Whole-study findings and limits: Existing reports had already noted some motif variants in reactive arthritis synovial fluid and blood. Fewer than 10 highly homologous variants formed a TCR beta motif that appeared characteristic of ankylosing spondylitis blood. Reported data indicate significant enrichment of disease-linked clones within matched ankylosing spondylitis synovial fluid.

TCRdb reprocessed the 5' RACE reads via MiXCR and lists one record per CDR3 protein. The sample includes around 340,000 distinct CDR3 sequences, around 15% of them seen just once. This CDR3 region has 13 residues. V lost 2 bases and J lost 6, with 10 bases in between. This clonotype has at least ten counts. Antigen unknown. V and J are TRBV12-3 or TRBV12-4 and TRBJ1-2; a weak D match, TRBD1 (6 bases). This receptor was obtained from a male donor with ankylosing spondylitis or in good health (not recorded which). Sequencing was done on a sample of blood, either unsorted or a sorted T cell fraction (not recorded which). The CDR3 sequence: CASSLSGGHGYTF. The CDR3 nucleotides are TGTGCCAGCAGTTTATCCGGGGGCCATGGCTACACCTTC.